This TCR beta chain was sequenced for a study of blood T cell repertoires in COVID-19. Background on the study: The analysed material was cDNA or gDNA that came from T cells, B-cell-depleted T cells, or PBMCs.

The germline gives CDR1 ENHRY, CDR2 SYGVKD. CDR3 length: 15 residues. V shed 5 bases, J shed 6 bases, and the junction held 6 bases outside the gene matches. In the original workflow: It was from reference gene primer amplification that nucleated cell counts were estimated. Only in-frame clones appear in the TCRdb table, and some are missing; sequencing was by immunoSEQ multiplex PCR. V, J and clone size reflect that table, while D and trimming were determined from the DNA. Found here are about 400,000 clones, nearly 90% of them singletons; the top ten hold more than 2%. Individuals aged about 18 to 89 years were recruited from approximately 24 US areas. Participants' own reports of clinical history determined their cohort assignment.

V and J are TRBV10-3 and TRBJ2-1; 11 bases agree with TRBD2. This TCR came from a woman aged 40-49 years with acute COVID-19. Sequences were obtained from PBMCs or T cells enriched from blood (not recorded which). The CDR3 loop reads CAISLSSGGVNEQFF. The CDR3 DNA is TGTGCCATCAGTTTGAGTAGCGGGGGGGTCAATGAGCAGTTCTTC.